Following are 27 T cell receptor beta chains from one sample sequenced in a study of T cells in Graves' hyperthyroidism and ophthalmopathy (dated by TCRdb to between 2018 and 2021). The library was produced with multiplex PCR. Sequencing took place on an Illumina HiSeq 2000. TCR beta CDR3 regions were amplified from RNA transcripts. The TCR CDR3 was subjected to a first round of RT-PCR using the HTBI primer set and the Qiagen OneStep RT-PCR kit. TCRdb handled the public reads itself, with Q25 trimming in fastp and clone calling in MiXCR, and kept productive beta chains. CDR3 protein sequences are deduplicated, and each keeps its most common genes and DNA. The sample records approximately 600,000 distinct CDR3 sequences, 15% to 20% of which are singletons. Less than 4.5% of the sample lies in the top ten. Material for sequencing was blood. The source is a woman in her twenties or thirties with Graves' hyperthyroidism.

The genes are TRBV10-1 and TRBJ1-2; D possibly corresponds to TRBD1 (5 bases). Germline V gene data show CDR1 as WNHNN and CDR2 as SYGVQD (reference sequence). The CDR3 spans 16 residues. V was clipped by 2 bases and J by 2 bases, with 15 bases between them. CDR3 nucleotides: TGCGCCAGCAGTGAGCGCGACAGAGCTATGAACTATGGCTACACCTTC. Amino acid sequence: CASSERDRAMNYGYTF.

This clonotype showed up just a few times. V gene TRBV27 combines with J gene TRBJ2-1, with D possibly matching TRBD2 (6 bases). The CDR3 extends over 12 amino acids. The V end lost 2 bases, the J end lost 9 bases, and 8 bases lay between the germline ends. From germline, CDR1 is MNHEY and CDR2 SMNVEV (reference sequence). The CDR3 loop reads CASSLDSGEQFF. CDR3 DNA sequence: TGTGCCAGCAGTTTAGATAGCGGTGAGCAGTTCTTC.

The genes are TRBV19 and TRBJ2-2, with 7 bases that match TRBD1. Unmatched junction bases numbered 9, after V lost 11 bases and J lost 6 bases. CDR1 LNHDA and CDR2 SQIVND come from the germline V gene (reference sequence). The CDR3 extends over 13 amino acids. CDR3 loop: CAAINRGSGELFF. DNA of the CDR3: TGTGCCGCTATAAACAGGGGTTCCGGGGAGCTGTTTTTT.

This clonotype appeared many times. The rearrangement links TRBV28 to TRBJ1-1; weak D call: TRBD1 (5 bases). The CDR3 length is 14 residues. Per the germline V gene, CDR1 is MDHEN and CDR2 is SYDVKM. Trimming removed 6 bases from V and 5 bases from J, with 16 bases in between. The CDR3 nucleotides are TGTGCCAGCAGATGGGGGGGGAGGCGGACTGAAGCTTTCTTT. As protein: CASRWGGRRTEAFF. The full variable domain, in which reference TRBV28 and TRBJ1-1 provide the parts outside the CDR3, is DVKVTQSSRYLVKRTGEKVFLECVQDMDHENMFWYRQDPGLGLRLIYFSYDVKMKEKGDIPEGYSVSREKKERFSLILESASTNQTSMYLCASRWGGRRTEAFFGQGTRLTVV.

This clonotype was seen repeatedly, ten times or more. V is TRBV12-3 or TRBV12-4 and J is TRBJ1-3; D is uncertain. V lost 11 bases to trimming and J lost 0 bases, with 11 bases between them. The CDR3 is 13 amino acids. CDR3 sequence reads: CAERVFSGNTIYF. CDR3 sequence (DNA): TGTGCCGAACGAGTCTTCTCTGGAAACACCATATATTTT.

This clonotype showed up many times. The CDR3 region has the DNA TGCAGTGCTAGTCGGGGAACCTACGAGCAGTACTTC. This encodes CSASRGTYEQYF. The chain couples TRBV20-1 to TRBJ2-7; D might be TRBD2 (5 bases). The ends were cut back, 3 bases at V and 2 bases at J, with 8 bases in the middle. Germline V gene lookup returns CDR1 DFQATT and CDR2 SNEGSKA (reference sequence). This CDR3 contains 12 residues.

This clonotype was seen ten or more times. The J gene is TRBJ2-3, the V gene TRBV7-3, with 10 bases identical to TRBD1. In germline, CDR1 is SGHTA, CDR2 FQGTGA. This CDR3 contains 17 residues. Trimming cost V 4 bases and J 5 bases; bases outside gene matches: 12. The CDR3 DNA is TGTGCCAGCAGCTCGGGACAGGGGTTCAACCTTGGAGATACGCAGTATTTT. Translation: CASSSGQGFNLGDTQYF.

In its sample, this clonotype was seen many times. The gene calls are TRBV20-1 and TRBJ2-7; 11 bases match TRBD2. Germline lookup yields CDR1 DFQATT and CDR2 SNEGSKA (reference sequence). The CDR3 runs 15 residues. The V segment lost 2 bases and the J segment 7 bases; nucleotides outside the gene matches: 10. DNA of the CDR3: TGCAGTGCTAGACCCATAGCGGGAGGGCCACTAGAGCAGTACTTC. Translation: CSARPIAGGPLEQYF.

This chain connects TRBV4-1 to TRBJ2-7; possible D gene TRBD2, 6 bases. Germline V lookup: CDR1 MGHRA, CDR2 YSYEKL. V gave up 4 bases and J gave up 0 bases, with 13 bases separating them. The CDR3 is 15 amino acids. The CDR3 nucleotides read TGCGCCAGCAGCCCAGCGGGCCTCTACTCCTACGAGCAGTACTTC. Encoded protein: CASSPAGLYSYEQYF.

This chain uses TRBV28 with TRBJ2-3; D possibly uses TRBD1 or TRBD2 (5 bases each). The CDR3 runs 15 residues. Looked up from germline, CDR1 is MDHEN and CDR2 is SYDVKM. V lost 8 bases to trimming and J lost 4 bases, with 19 bases between them. Here the CDR3 DNA reads TGTGCCAGCGGCGAGGGGAGTGTCCCCGCAGATACGCAGTATTTT. As protein: CASGEGSVPADTQYF.

This chain uses TRBV20-1 with TRBJ1-2; the match to TRBD1 covers 7 bases. Looked up from germline, CDR1 is DFQATT and CDR2 is SNEGSKA (reference sequence). J was trimmed by 4 bases and V by 3 bases; bases with no gene match: 11. This CDR3 contains 15 residues. The CDR3 reads CSARDIRQGGYGYTF. CDR3 nucleotide sequence: TGCAGTGCTAGGGACATTCGACAGGGCGGCTATGGCTACACCTTC.

This clonotype has a count of ten or more. The V gene is TRBV5-1, the J gene TRBJ2-2; TRBD1 is a possible D gene (6 bases). The CDR3 spans 15 residues. Trimming took off 4 bases at V and 5 bases at J, with 15 bases between the two ends. The germline V gene has CDR1 SGHRS and CDR2 YFSETQ. CDR3 DNA: TGCGCCAGCAGCACAACAGGGCATGGGACCGGGGAGCTGTTTTTT. Its protein product is CASSTTGHGTGELFF.

This clonotype was detected ten times or more. This sequence may be a read error, since a much larger clone differs from it by one base. The V and J genes are TRBV14 and TRBJ1-1; D is ambiguous. Per germline, CDR1 SGHDN and CDR2 FVKESK. V lost 0 bases, J lost 3 bases, and 5 bases lay in between. This CDR3 contains 13 residues. CDR3 in DNA: TGTGCCAGCAGCCAAGATGGGGACACTGAAGCTTTCTTT. This encodes CASSQDGDTEAFF.

The chain recombines TRBV29-1 with TRBJ2-3; the match to TRBD2 covers 8 bases. V lost 4 bases and J lost 11; bases outside the gene matches: 20. The length of the CDR3 is 16 residues. Germline assignment: CDR1 SQVTM and CDR2 ANQGSEA. CDR3 protein: CSVGKAPGLEVPGQYF. The CDR3 region has the DNA TGCAGCGTTGGGAAGGCCCCGGGACTAGAGGTTCCCGGGCAGTATTTT.

This clonotype was counted at least ten times. The chain joins TRBV6-4 to TRBJ2-1; tentatively, D is TRBD2 (6 bases). Germline lookup yields CDR1 MRHNA and CDR2 SNTAGT. The CDR3 runs to 16 residues. V was cut by 5 bases and J by 0 bases, with 14 bases left in between. CDR3 sequence reads: CASSPSGGSSYNEQFF. CDR3 nucleotides: TGTGCCAGCAGTCCCTCTGGAGGGAGCTCCTACAATGAGCAGTTCTTC.

The chain combines TRBV29-1 with TRBJ2-2; no clear D gene. The V gene's germline CDR1 is SQVTM and CDR2 ANQGSEA. Trimming took off 0 bases at V and 7 bases at J, with 9 bases between the two ends. This CDR3 is 13 amino acids long. The CDR3 DNA follows: TGCAGCGTTGAAGATCTTTGGCGCGGGGAGCTGTTTTTT. Its translation is CSVEDLWRGELFF.

This clonotype turned up a few times. This sequence joins TRBV6-2 or TRBV6-3 and TRBJ1-3; a possible D gene is TRBD1 (5 bases). This CDR3 spans 17 amino acids. The germline V gene has CDR1 MNHEY and CDR2 SVGEGT. The V end was cut by 2 bases, the J end by 0 bases, with 14 bases between. CDR3 DNA: TGTGCCAGCAGTTACCGAACGGGACTCAGCTCTGGAAACACCATATATTTT. Protein product: CASSYRTGLSSGNTIYF.

This clonotype was observed a few times. The chain recombines TRBV12-3 or TRBV12-4 with TRBJ2-5; no clear D. V was shortened by 1 base and J by 14 bases, with 2 bases between the two germline ends. The CDR3 totals 8 residues. CDR3 coding DNA: TGTGCCAGCAGTTTAGGTTACTTC. This codes for CASSLGYF.

The chain has TRBV3-1 and TRBJ2-2; 7 nucleotides agree with TRBD2. V lost 1 base, J lost 4 bases, and 3 bases stayed unmatched. Per germline, CDR1 LGHDT and CDR2 YNNKEL (reference sequence). The CDR3 length is 15 residues. For the CDR3, the DNA is TGTGCCAGCAGCCAAGGGGAGGGCCTCACCGGGGAGCTGTTTTTT. Translated: CASSQGEGLTGELFF. The entire variable domain, with the rest obtained from reference TRBV3-1 and TRBJ2-2, is as follows: DTAVSQTPKYLVTQMGNDKSIKCEQNLGHDTMYWYKQDSKKFLKIMFSYNNKELIINETVPNRFSPKSPDKAHLNLHINSLELGDSAVYFCASSQGEGLTGELFFGEGSRLTVL.

The rearrangement joins TRBV13 to TRBJ2-7; maybe TRBD2 (5 bases). V was clipped by 2 bases and J by 1 base, with 12 bases between them. CDR1 is PRHDT and CDR2 is FYEKMQ in the germline V gene (reference sequence). The CDR3 contains 15 residues. The CDR3: CASSLREFLSYEQYF. In DNA, the CDR3 is TGTGCCAGCAGCTTAAGGGAGTTTCTTTCCTACGAGCAGTACTTC.

This clonotype was recorded at least ten times. V gene TRBV28 combines with J gene TRBJ1-4; 8 nucleotides align to TRBD1. Trimming at V came to 6 bases and at J to 8 bases, leaving 11 bases not matched to a gene. Germline values: CDR1 MDHEN, CDR2 SYDVKM. The CDR3 spans 15 residues. Here the CDR3 reads CASRSNRDRLEKLFF. Written as DNA, the CDR3 is TGTGCCAGCAGAAGCAACAGGGACAGGCTGGAAAAACTGTTTTTT.

This clonotype was seen a few times. This chain links TRBV9 with TRBJ2-5; D might be TRBD2 (5 bases). The CDR3 is 16 amino acids. V was clipped by 0 bases and J by 5 bases, with 17 bases between them. Germline CDR1 and CDR2: SGDLS and YYNGEE. The CDR3 DNA sequence: TGTGCCAGCAGCGTAGGAATAGCGAAGATTCGGGAGACCCAGTACTTC. Encoded protein: CASSVGIAKIRETQYF.

In its sample, this clonotype was seen many times. The J gene is TRBJ2-5, the V gene TRBV7-9; no firm D call. The germline V gene encodes CDR1 SEHNR and CDR2 FQNEAQ (reference sequence). The CDR3 has 16 amino acids. V dropped 11 bases and J dropped 2 bases, with 24 bases sitting between them. CDR3 in amino acids: CAGNPPYVGLQETQYF. As DNA, the CDR3 is TGTGCCGGCAACCCCCCCTATGTCGGGCTACAAGAGACCCAGTACTTC. The full variable domain, completed using reference TRBV7-9 and TRBJ2-5, is DTGVSQNPRHKITKRGQNVTFRCDPISEHNRLYWYRQTLGQGPEFLTYFQNEAQLEKSRLLSDRFSAERPKGSFSTLEIQRTEQGDSAMYLCAGNPPYVGLQETQYFGPGTRLLVL.

This clonotype came up many times. The V call is TRBV7-2, the J call TRBJ2-1; no clear D. The V gene's germline CDR1 is SGHTA and CDR2 FQGNSA. The CDR3 sequence is 15 residues long. V was trimmed by 4 bases and J by 0 bases, leaving 10 bases between them. The DNA for the CDR3 is TGTGCCAGCAGCTCAGATGGGCGCTCCTACAATGAGCAGTTCTTC. Protein: CASSSDGRSYNEQFF.

This clonotype was detected many times. The chain has TRBV30 and TRBJ2-1; D is ambiguous. The CDR3 totals 13 residues. The V and J ends lost 4 bases and 8 bases respectively, with 15 bases between them. CDR1 is GTSNPN and CDR2 is SVGIG in the germline V gene (reference sequence). The CDR3 sequence: CAWTSRSMDEQFF. As DNA, the CDR3 is TGTGCCTGGACTTCGCGATCTATGGATGAGCAGTTCTTC.

At least ten counts were recorded for this clonotype. The rearrangement joins TRBV27 to TRBJ2-3; D gene ambiguous. The CDR3 runs to 16 residues. Trimming left V 8 bases short and J 1 base short, with 19 bases between. CDR1 MNHEY and CDR2 SMNVEV come from the germline V gene (reference sequence). DNA for the CDR3: TGTGCCAGCCGAAGCGACGTAACATTGGGCACAGATACGCAGTATTTT. This translates into CASRSDVTLGTDTQYF.

This clonotype was seen a few times. J is TRBJ2-3 and V is TRBV7-2, with D tentatively TRBD1 (5 bases). Germline CDR1 reads SGHTA; CDR2 reads FQGNSA. CDR3 size: 17 residues. V was pared by 4 bases and J by 5 bases, with 22 bases between. The CDR3 DNA reads as TGTGCCAGCAGCTCTAGGGGCCCCACCCTGGGCGTAGATACGCAGTATTTT. Translated, it gives CASSSRGPTLGVDTQYF.